One sample yielded the 9 T cell receptor beta chains listed below, sequenced in a study of cytomegalovirus exposure and HLA in healthy donors. The assay was immunoSEQ multiplex PCR, and TCRdb's table has in-frame clones only and misses some. The sample comprises 250,000 to 400,000 clones, approximately 85% of which are singletons, and approximately 0.96% rests with the top ten. The sample consisted of PBMCs. These receptors were obtained from a man younger than 40 in good health and CMV-seronegative.

This chain uses TRBV29-1 with TRBJ2-2; a possible D gene is TRBD2 (6 bases). Germline CDR1 is SQVTM and CDR2 is ANQGSEA. The CDR3 spans 15 residues. V was cut by 4 bases and J by 0 bases, with 12 bases left in between. As DNA, the CDR3 is TGCAGCGTTGGGGTGGGCGGGACGAACACCGGGGAGCTGTTTTTT. This translates into CSVGVGGTNTGELFF.

The CDR3 DNA sequence: TGTGCCAGCAGTTTATCAATATCACAGCTATCCTACGAGCAGTACTTC. This sequence encodes CASSLSISQLSYEQYF. The chain carries TRBV27 and TRBJ2-7, with D uncertain. The CDR3 sequence is 16 residues long. Germline loops: CDR1 MNHEY, CDR2 SMNVEV (reference sequence). With 0 bases removed from V and 1 base from J, the gap between germline ends came to 13 bases.

Worth noting for this clone: The sample holds other DNA sequences that translate to the same CDR3. The chain joins TRBV7-9 to TRBJ2-7; TRBD1 aligns across 10 bases. Losses at the gene ends were 5 bases for V and 4 bases for J; bases not matched to a gene: 5. Germline V CDR1 and CDR2: SEHNR, FQNEAQ (reference sequence). This CDR3 has 14 amino acids. The CDR3 DNA reads TGTGCCAGCAGCCCGAGGACAGGGGGATACGAGCAGTACTTC. This translates into CASSPRTGGYEQYF.

The rearrangement links TRBV5-6 to TRBJ2-7; tentative D call: TRBD1 (6 bases). This CDR3 spans 13 amino acids. CDR1 and CDR2 from the germline V gene are SGHDT and YYEEEE. Deletions cut 7 bases from V and 0 bases from J, with 11 bases between. CDR3 DNA sequence: TGTGCCAGCGGCGGACAGACCTCCTACGAGCAGTACTTC. Translated: CASGGQTSYEQYF.

V usage is TRBV19 and J usage is TRBJ2-7, with TRBD2 as a possible D gene (5 bases). The CDR3 length is 14 residues. Trimming cost V 1 base and J 2 bases, with 9 bases left between them. In germline, CDR1 is LNHDA, CDR2 SQIVND (reference sequence). CDR3 sequence (DNA): TGTGCCAGTAGTATAGCCAGCGGTACCTACGAGCAGTACTTC. Translating it yields CASSIASGTYEQYF.

For the CDR3, the DNA is TGTGCCAGCTCTCGCGGTGGGTCGTACGAGCAGTACTTC. This encodes CASSRGGSYEQYF. The V gene is TRBV18, the J gene TRBJ2-7; no definite D call. This CDR3 spans 13 amino acids. Germline CDR1 is KGHSH and CDR2 is LQKENI. The V gene lost 6 bases and the J gene lost 4 bases, with 13 bases spanning the gap.

V gene TRBV5-6 combines with J gene TRBJ1-6; D is unresolved. Per germline, CDR1 SGHDT and CDR2 YYEEEE. Trimming took 2 bases from V and 13 from J, leaving 10 bases between them. The CDR3 loop spans 12 amino acids. The CDR3 region has the DNA TGTGCCAGCAGCTTCGATGCGGAGCCCCTCCACTTT. Translation gives CASSFDAEPLHF. Full variable domain (missing parts from reference TRBV5-6 and TRBJ1-6): DAGVTQSPTHLIKTRGQQVTLRCSPKSGHDTVSWYQQALGQGPQFIFQYYEEEERQRGNFPDRFSGHQFPNYSSELNVNALLLGDSALYLCASSFDAEPLHFGNGTRLTVT.

This clone came up once. V gene TRBV4-3 combines with J gene TRBJ2-6; 12 bases map to TRBD1. The CDR3 is 22 residues long. V dropped 0 bases and J dropped 3; count of bases not matched to a gene: 15. Per germline, CDR1 LGHNA and CDR2 YSLEER. The CDR3 sequence: CASSQESDGTGGYPSGANVLTF. The CDR3 region has the DNA TGCGCCAGCAGCCAAGAATCGGATGGGACAGGGGGCTATCCTAGTGGGGCCAACGTCCTGACTTTC.

This chain uses TRBV27 with TRBJ2-3, with D possibly being TRBD1 (5 bases). CDR1 is MNHEY and CDR2 is SMNVEV in the germline V gene (reference sequence). V was cut by 1 base and J by 0 bases, with 8 bases left in between. This CDR3 has 15 amino acids. The chain's CDR3 is CASSLWAGSTDTQYF. The CDR3 DNA is TGTGCCAGCAGTTTATGGGCAGGGAGCACAGATACGCAGTATTTT.